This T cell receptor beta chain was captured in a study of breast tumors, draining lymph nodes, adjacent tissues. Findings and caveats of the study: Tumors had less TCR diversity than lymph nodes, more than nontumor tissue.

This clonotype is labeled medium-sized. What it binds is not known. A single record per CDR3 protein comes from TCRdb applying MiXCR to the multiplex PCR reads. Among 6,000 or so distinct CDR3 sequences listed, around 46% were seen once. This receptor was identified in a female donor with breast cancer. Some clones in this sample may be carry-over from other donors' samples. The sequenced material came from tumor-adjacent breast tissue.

CDR3 DNA: TGTGCCAGCAGTTTGAGTAGCGGGAGGTCTGATGAGCAGTTCTTC. Translated, it gives CASSLSSGRSDEQFF. V usage is TRBV12-3 or TRBV12-4 and J usage is TRBJ2-1, with 10 bases that match TRBD2. The CDR3 loop spans 15 amino acids. V shed 3 bases and J 8 bases; nucleotides not matched to a gene: 7.